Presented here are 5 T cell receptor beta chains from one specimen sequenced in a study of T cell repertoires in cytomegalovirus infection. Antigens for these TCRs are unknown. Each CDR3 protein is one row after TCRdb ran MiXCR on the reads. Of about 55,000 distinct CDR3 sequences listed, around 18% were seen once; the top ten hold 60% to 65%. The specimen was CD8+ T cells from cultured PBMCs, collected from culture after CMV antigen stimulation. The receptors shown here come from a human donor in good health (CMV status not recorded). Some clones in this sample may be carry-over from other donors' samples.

CDR3 in amino acids: CASSLGRGLGNTEAFF. In DNA, the CDR3 is TGTGCCAGCAGCTTGGGGCGGGGGTTAGGAAACACTGAAGCTTTCTTT. The V call is TRBV5-6, the J call TRBJ1-1; D might be TRBD1 (5 bases). Trimming removed 0 bases from V and 2 bases from J, with 14 bases in between. Germline V CDR1 and CDR2: SGHDT, YYEEEE. This CDR3 spans 16 amino acids.

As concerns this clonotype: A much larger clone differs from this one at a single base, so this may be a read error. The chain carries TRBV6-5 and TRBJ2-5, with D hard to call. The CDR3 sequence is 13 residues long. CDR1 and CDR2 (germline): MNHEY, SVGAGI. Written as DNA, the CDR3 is TGTGACAGCAGTAGGGTGTACCAAGAGACCCAGTACTTC. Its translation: CDSSRVYQETQYF.

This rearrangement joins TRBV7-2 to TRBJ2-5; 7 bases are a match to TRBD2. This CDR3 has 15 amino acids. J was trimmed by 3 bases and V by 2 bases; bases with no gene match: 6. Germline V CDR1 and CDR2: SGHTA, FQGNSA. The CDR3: CASSLRWGGKETQYF. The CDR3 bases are TGTGCCAGCAGCTTAAGGTGGGGGGGTAAAGAGACCCAGTACTTC.

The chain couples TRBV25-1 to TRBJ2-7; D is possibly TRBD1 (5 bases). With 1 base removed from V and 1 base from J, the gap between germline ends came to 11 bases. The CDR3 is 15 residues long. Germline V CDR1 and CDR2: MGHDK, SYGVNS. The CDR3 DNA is TGTGCCAGCAGTGAATCGAAGGGGCTGTCCTACGAGCAGTACTTC. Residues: CASSESKGLSYEQYF.

The CDR3, as DNA: TGTGCCAGCAGCGTTGGTGACACCGGGGAGCTGTTTTTT. Protein product: CASSVGDTGELFF. The rearrangement joins TRBV9 to TRBJ2-2; D gene unclear. This CDR3 is built from 13 residues. CDR1 is SGDLS and CDR2 is YYNGEE in the germline V gene. Trimming removed 2 bases at V and 3 bases at J, with 5 bases between.